This TCR beta chain was recovered during a study of T-cell memory formation after mild COVID-19. Between the trimmed V and J ends, which lost 3 bases and 0 bases, there was a span of 8 bases. There are 15 residues in the CDR3. Germline lookup yields CDR1 SNHLY and CDR2 FYNNEI. This clonotype appeared a few times. MiXCR, applied by TCRdb to the 5' RACE reads, yields one record per CDR3 protein. The top ten clones hold roughly 23% of a sample with under 350,000 distinct CDR3 sequences, about 16% of them seen once. What was sequenced was PBMCs or a T cell subset sorted from them (not recorded which). The chain carries TRBV2 and TRBJ1-4, with D hard to call. The receptor comes from a man aged 18-30 years who had mild COVID-19 (a few samples of this study predate the infection). Cell type and time point are not known. DNA of the CDR3: TGTGCCAGCAGTGACACTACAACAACTAATGAAAAACTGTTTTTT. Amino acid sequence: CASSDTTTTNEKLFF.